This T cell receptor beta chain is from a study of blood T cells in healthy people across ages (dated by TCRdb to 2013 to 2016). In the study overall: Template switching captured roughly one uniquely barcoded TCR beta cDNA molecule per two T cells in model experiments. Four age groups were formed from the donors: young (average around 15 years), middle-aged (less than 40), aged (roughly 59) and long-lived (approximately 78). Using the same blood draw, the study looked at two additional independent replicas of 1 million unique cDNA reads for two donors, one aged 18 to 30 and the other aged 80 or older. Donors of different ages were randomly distributed across sequencing lanes to avoid experimental bias. Age-related changes in TCR beta repertoire diversity were measured in the study by deep sequencing normalized with unique cDNA molecular identifiers. Broad study findings and their caveats: Since profiling was done on bulk unsorted PBMCs, naive and antigen-experienced compartments could not be conclusively compared. Because the CMV infection status of the donors was unknown, age-related changes in expanded clonotypes may potentially have been confounded. As age increased, observed TCR beta diversity per million T cells dropped in a roughly linear way, and a significant reduction was already evident by age roughly 40. Estimates of total diversity based on one million sequenced T cells were regarded as lower bounds and as underestimates. The percentage of naive T cells measured by flow cytometry correlated strongly with observed TCR beta diversity. Compared with the aged group, the long-lived group had more naive CD4+ T cells, fewer expanded clones and increased TCR diversity, suggesting age selection.

Library generation was performed with 5' RACE. TCRdb names Illumina HiSeq 2500 as the instrument used. A second about 7 to 12 cycle PCR used a sample-barcoded 5' primer and a J-beta primer mix. A template-switch 5' adaptor carrying 12 random nucleotides introduced a unique molecular identifier onto each TCR beta cDNA molecule. Each sample yielded at least 2.5 million CDR3-containing paired-end reads. First-strand cDNA synthesis was performed from all RNA using the Mint cDNA synthesis kit, with priming by a TRBC-specific oligonucleotide. All cDNA was treated with uracil-DNA glycosylase and then went through a first 18-cycle PCR with the universal primers M1SS and BC2_uni_R. Processing in the source paper ran as follows. Each sample was normalized by randomly selecting 1 million high-quality reads, each carrying a distinct molecular identifier. Instead of being binned into consensus sequences, reads that shared molecular identifiers were thrown out. MiTCR, with a Q25 quality threshold and the strictest error-elimination algorithm, was used for CDR3 identification, clonotype clustering and error correction. A nonparametric unseen species model with Euler transformation was used to estimate a lower bound on total TCR beta diversity. TCRdb trimmed the raw reads at Q25, called clones with MiXCR and kept productive beta chains. Here each entry gathers all rows of one CDR3 protein and keeps the most common genes and DNA. The V and J calls were not made by the authors but by TCRdb's processing. This sample holds about 620,000 distinct CDR3 sequences; roughly 20% were observed only once. Jointly, the top ten make up under 4% of the sample.

Concerning this clonotype itself: Its antigen target is currently unknown. Base qualities are not provided; no much larger clone lies one nucleotide away.

The germline ends are 14 bases apart after V is trimmed by 4 bases and J by 2 bases. Inclusive of the bounding cysteine and phenylalanine, the CDR3 is 15 residues long. Only the CDR3 portion is preserved as DNA: 45 bases, with reading frame beginning at the first base. The germline V gene sets CDR1 to KGHDR and CDR2 to SFDVKD. Systemically healthy Caucasian individuals from Russia, about 38 in total and aged 6 to 90 years, were included as donors. Approximately 9.3 milliliters of peripheral blood were drawn from each donor into EDTA-treated Vacutainer tubes. PBMCs were isolated by Ficoll-Paque density-gradient centrifugation, with at least 6.5 million obtained per sample. Trizol reagent was used to extract total RNA from the PBMCs, yielding at least 5 micrograms per sample. The percentages of naive CD45RAhigh/CD27high T cells were determined by flow cytometry on a PBMC aliquot from every donor.

The clonotype comes from a man in his sixties or seventies in good health. The sample taken for sequencing was blood. The rearranged chain carries TRBV24-1 and TRBJ2-7; no confident D gene assignment can be made. CDR3 region: CATSDDGASPYEQYF. DNA sequence: TGTGCCACCAGTGACGACGGTGCTTCACCCTACGAGCAGTACTTC.